Given below is one T cell receptor (beta chain) in context. Its antigen is not identified. The source of the sample is a study of regulatory T cells in long-lasting Graves disease. Study conclusions and caveats: New patients shared roughly 1,000 public clonotypes, fewer than the roughly 2,500 shared by persistent patients.

This CDR3 comprises 14 residues. Germline-derived CDR1 and CDR2 are SGHTA and FQGTGA. V dropped 8 bases and J dropped 5; count of bases not matched to a gene: 7. Time point defined: persistent/refractory GD, antithyroid drugs over 5 years with positive TRAb. Extracted RNA from PBMCs served as the source of the TCR library. In each case, Graves' disease was diagnosed per American Thyroid Association guidelines. For TCR beta, libraries came from iRepertoire HTBI primers and Arm-PCR of CDR3 regions. TCRdb re-called the multiplex PCR reads with MiXCR, one entry per CDR3 protein. The sample comprises 400,000 to 500,000 distinct CDR3 sequences, about 22% of which are singletons, and approximately 6.4% rests with the top ten.

The source material was peripheral blood mononuclear cells (PBMCs), sampled when the disease was refractory, from a patient treated with antithyroid drugs. The sequence was obtained from a female donor with Graves disease. The V and J genes are TRBV7-3 and TRBJ2-2; the match to TRBD2 covers 8 bases. The CDR3 here is CASAGGAGTGELFF. CDR3 bases: TGTGCCAGCGCCGGGGGGGCAGGGACCGGGGAGCTGTTTTTT.